Below are 8 T cell receptor beta chains sequenced from a single sample in a study of shared clonotypes between healthy human individuals. The method was immunoSEQ multiplex PCR; TCRdb's version includes in-frame clones alone and lacks a portion of them. The sample yields some 2 million clones, 85% to 95% seen once. The sample taken for sequencing was naive CD4+ T cells sorted from blood. Indicated subset: CD45RA+ positively selected. These receptors were obtained from a man in his late teens or twenties in good health.

This chain connects TRBV2 to TRBJ1-3, with TRBD1 identical over 10 bases. J gave up 10 bases and V 5 bases, and 8 bases lay outside the gene matches. This CDR3 comprises 14 residues. The germline V gene encodes CDR1 SNHLY and CDR2 FYNNEI. CDR3 nucleotide sequence: TGTGCCAGCAGTCCGGGACAGGGGAGTAGAACCATATATTTT. As protein: CASSPGQGSRTIYF.

This rearrangement joins TRBV27 to TRBJ2-7; TRBD1 matches 7 bases. This CDR3 is 14 amino acids long. V trimming: 4 bases; J trimming: 2 bases; junction bases outside the gene matches: 5. The germline V gene has CDR1 MNHEY and CDR2 SMNVEV (reference sequence). CDR3 DNA sequence: TGTGCCAGCAGTTCGAGGACAGGACCCTACGAGCAGTACTTC. Its translation: CASSSRTGPYEQYF.

The V gene is TRBV10-1, the J gene TRBJ2-7; 10 nucleotides line up with TRBD2. The V and J ends lost 0 bases and 5 bases, in that order; junction bases with no gene match: 7. Germline V gene sequence: CDR1 WNHNN, CDR2 SYGVQD (reference sequence). The CDR3 runs to 16 residues. CDR3 amino acids: CASSESTTSGVDEQYF. CDR3 in DNA: TGCGCCAGCAGTGAGTCGACTACTAGCGGGGTAGACGAGCAGTACTTC.

CDR3 nucleotide sequence: TGCGCCAGCAGATTGAACTACGAGCAGTACTTC. The encoded protein is CASRLNYEQYF. This rearrangement joins TRBV5-1 to TRBJ2-7, with D uncertain. V lost 5 bases and J lost 3, with 6 bases in between. The CDR3 totals 11 residues. Germline V gives CDR1 SGHRS, CDR2 YFSETQ.

V gene TRBV6-5 combines with J gene TRBJ2-5; D is possibly TRBD2 (5 bases). Germline loops: CDR1 MNHEY, CDR2 SVGAGI. This CDR3 is built from 15 residues. V lost 2 bases, J lost 4 bases, and 14 bases lay in between. This CDR3 reads CASSYRALAAETQYF. The CDR3 DNA reads as TGTGCCAGCAGTTACCGGGCGCTAGCTGCAGAGACCCAGTACTTC.

The J gene is TRBJ1-4, the V gene TRBV6-6; 7 nucleotides align to TRBD1. The CDR3 is 16 residues long. CDR1 is MNHNY and CDR2 is SVGAGI in the germline V gene (reference sequence). V was clipped by 6 bases and J by 3 bases; unmatched bases: 10. CDR3 nucleotide sequence: TGTGCCAGCAGCCTACTCGACAGGGTAGCTAATGAAAAACTGTTTTTT. It encodes CASSLLDRVANEKLFF.

The V and J genes are TRBV10-1 and TRBJ2-2; perhaps TRBD2 as D (6 bases). The ends were cut back, 9 bases at V and 8 bases at J, with 19 bases in the middle. Germline CDR1 WNHNN, CDR2 SYGVQD (reference sequence). The CDR3 sequence is 14 residues long. CDR3 protein: CASSRGSGSGELFF. The CDR3 DNA sequence: TGCGCCAGTAGCCGGGGGAGCGGGTCGGGGGAGCTGTTTTTT.

Regarding this clone: This could be a read error, since a much larger clone is one nucleotide away. The chain combines TRBV5-6 with TRBJ2-3; D remains ambiguous. Germline CDR1 is SGHDT and CDR2 is YYEEEE. This CDR3 is 11 amino acids long. Trimming removed 4 bases at V and 2 bases at J, with 2 bases between. CDR3 protein: CASSVTDTQYF. The CDR3 DNA reads as TGTGCCAGCAGCGTCACAGATACGCAGTATTTT.